The 2 T cell receptor beta chains below all came from one sample that was sequenced in a study of CD8 T cells in Susac syndrome. Random hexamers were used to reverse transcribe an amount of about 0.45 to 1 ug RNA. TCRdb processed the immunoSEQ multiplex PCR reads anew with MiXCR; each CDR3 protein has one entry. The sample holds approximately 25,000 distinct CDR3 sequences, 93% seen once. Input material: CD8+ T cells from PBMCs. The receptors were sampled from a human donor with Susac syndrome.

The chain employs TRBV12-3 or TRBV12-4 and TRBJ1-1; the D gene is possibly TRBD1 (6 bases). The CDR3 has 16 amino acids. V shed 3 bases and J shed 2 bases, with 16 bases lying between them. CDR3 residues: CASSFFLQGPNTEAFF. CDR3 DNA: TGTGCCAGCAGTTTCTTCCTACAGGGCCCAAACACTGAAGCTTTCTTT.

A remark on this clonotype: Mismatch with germline at one junction end may stem from a read error. The V call is TRBV20-1, the J call TRBJ1-6; TRBD1 matches at 8 bases. The CDR3 has 14 residues. The germline CDR1 and CDR2 sequences are DFQATT and SNEGSKA (reference sequence). The CDR3 region is CSAREGQAGSPLHF. DNA of the CDR3: TGTAGTGCCCGCGAGGGACAGGCGGGTTCACCCCTCCACTTT.